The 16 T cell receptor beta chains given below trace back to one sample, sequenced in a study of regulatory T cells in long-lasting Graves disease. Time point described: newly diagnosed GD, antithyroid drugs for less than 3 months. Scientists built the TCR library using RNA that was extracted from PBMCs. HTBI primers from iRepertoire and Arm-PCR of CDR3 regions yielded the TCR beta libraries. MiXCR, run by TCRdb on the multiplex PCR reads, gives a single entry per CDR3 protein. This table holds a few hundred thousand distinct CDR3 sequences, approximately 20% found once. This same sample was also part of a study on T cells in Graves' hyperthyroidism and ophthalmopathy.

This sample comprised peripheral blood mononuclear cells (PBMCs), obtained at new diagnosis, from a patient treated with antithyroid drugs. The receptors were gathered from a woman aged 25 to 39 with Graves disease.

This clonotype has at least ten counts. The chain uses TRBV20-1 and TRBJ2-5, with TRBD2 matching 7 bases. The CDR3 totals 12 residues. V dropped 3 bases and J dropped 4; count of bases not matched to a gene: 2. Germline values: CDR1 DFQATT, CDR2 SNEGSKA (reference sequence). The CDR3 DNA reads TGCAGTGCTAGCGGGGGGATAGAGACCCAGTACTTC. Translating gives CSASGGIETQYF.

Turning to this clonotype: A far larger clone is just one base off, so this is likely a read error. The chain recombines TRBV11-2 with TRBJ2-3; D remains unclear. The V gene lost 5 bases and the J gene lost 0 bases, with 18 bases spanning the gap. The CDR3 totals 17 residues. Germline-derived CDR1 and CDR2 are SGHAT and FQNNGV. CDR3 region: CASSTRSGRDSTDTQYF. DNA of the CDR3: TGTGCCAGCAGCACCAGATCAGGAAGGGATAGCACAGATACGCAGTATTTT.

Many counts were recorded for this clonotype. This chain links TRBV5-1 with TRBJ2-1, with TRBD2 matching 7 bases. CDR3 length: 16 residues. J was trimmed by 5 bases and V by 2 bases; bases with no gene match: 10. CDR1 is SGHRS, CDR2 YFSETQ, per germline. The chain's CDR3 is CASSLSGLTSNNEQFF. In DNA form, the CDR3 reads TGCGCCAGCAGCTTATCGGGACTAACCTCTAACAATGAGCAGTTCTTC. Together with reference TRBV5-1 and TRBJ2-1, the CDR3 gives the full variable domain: KAGVTQTPRYLIKTRGQQVTLSCSPISGHRSVSWYQQTPGQGLQFLFEYFSETQRNKGNFPGRFSGRQFSNSRSEMNVSTLELGDSALYLCASSLSGLTSNNEQFFGPGTRLTVL.

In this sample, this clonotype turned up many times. CDR3 sequence: CASSRTGAQETQYF. CDR3 sequence (DNA): TGCGCCAGCAGCCGGACAGGGGCACAAGAGACCCAGTACTTC. The chain joins TRBV5-1 to TRBJ2-5; TRBD1 matches at 9 bases. Germline CDR1 and CDR2: SGHRS and YFSETQ. The J segment lost 2 bases and the V segment lost 4 bases, leaving 3 bases of the junction unmatched. The CDR3 consists of 14 residues.

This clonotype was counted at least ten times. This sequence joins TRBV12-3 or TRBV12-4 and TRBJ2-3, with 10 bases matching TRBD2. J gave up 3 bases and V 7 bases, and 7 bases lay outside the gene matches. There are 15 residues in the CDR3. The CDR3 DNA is TGTGCCAGCAATCCCCTAGCGGGGGAGACAGATACGCAGTATTTT. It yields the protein CASNPLAGETDTQYF.

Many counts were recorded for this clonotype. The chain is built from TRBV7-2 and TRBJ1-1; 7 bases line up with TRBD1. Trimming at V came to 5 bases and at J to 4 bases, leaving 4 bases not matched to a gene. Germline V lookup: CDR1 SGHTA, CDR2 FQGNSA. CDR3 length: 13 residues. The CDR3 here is CASSSQGGTEAFF. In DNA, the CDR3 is TGTGCCAGCAGCAGCCAGGGGGGCACTGAAGCTTTCTTT.

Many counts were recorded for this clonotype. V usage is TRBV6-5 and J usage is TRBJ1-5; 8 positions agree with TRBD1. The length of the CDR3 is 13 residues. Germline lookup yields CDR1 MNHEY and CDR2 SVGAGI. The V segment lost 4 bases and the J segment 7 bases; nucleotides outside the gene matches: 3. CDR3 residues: CASSSDRAQPQHF. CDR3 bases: TGTGCCAGCAGTTCGGACAGGGCCCAGCCCCAGCATTTT.

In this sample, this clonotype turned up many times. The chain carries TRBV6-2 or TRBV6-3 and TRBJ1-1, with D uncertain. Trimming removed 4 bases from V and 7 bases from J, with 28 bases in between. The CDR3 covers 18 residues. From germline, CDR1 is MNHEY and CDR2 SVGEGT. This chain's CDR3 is CASSSTPRAQDPKHEAFF. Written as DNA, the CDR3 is TGTGCCAGCAGTTCGACGCCGAGGGCCCAAGACCCCAAACATGAAGCTTTCTTT.

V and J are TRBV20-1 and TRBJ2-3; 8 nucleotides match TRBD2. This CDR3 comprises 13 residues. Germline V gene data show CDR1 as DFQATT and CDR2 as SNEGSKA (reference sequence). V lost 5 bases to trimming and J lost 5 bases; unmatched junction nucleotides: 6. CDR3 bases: TGCAGTGCTCTCCCGGGGGGGGAAGATACGCAGTATTTT. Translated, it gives CSALPGGEDTQYF.

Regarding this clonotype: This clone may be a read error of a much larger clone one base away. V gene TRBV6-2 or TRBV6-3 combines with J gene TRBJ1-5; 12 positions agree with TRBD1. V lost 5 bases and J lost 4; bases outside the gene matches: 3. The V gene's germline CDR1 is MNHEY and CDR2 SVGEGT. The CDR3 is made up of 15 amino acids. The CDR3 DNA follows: TGTGCCAGCAGTCTGGGACAGGGGGCTAATCAGCCCCAGCATTTT. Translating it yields CASSLGQGANQPQHF.

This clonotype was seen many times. The CDR3 DNA sequence: TGTGCCAGCAGCTTAAGGGACAGGGTGGGCACTGAAGCTTTCTTT. Translating gives CASSLRDRVGTEAFF. J is TRBJ1-1 and V is TRBV7-9, with 9 bases fitting TRBD1. With 2 bases clipped from V and 4 bases from J, the junction kept 5 bases outside the gene matches. Germline CDR1 is SEHNR and CDR2 is FQNEAQ (reference sequence). The CDR3 loop spans 15 amino acids. The full variable domain, with the rest looked up from reference TRBV7-9 and TRBJ1-1, is DTGVSQNPRHKITKRGQNVTFRCDPISEHNRLYWYRQTLGQGPEFLTYFQNEAQLEKSRLLSDRFSAERPKGSFSTLEIQRTEQGDSAMYLCASSLRDRVGTEAFFGQGTRLTVV.

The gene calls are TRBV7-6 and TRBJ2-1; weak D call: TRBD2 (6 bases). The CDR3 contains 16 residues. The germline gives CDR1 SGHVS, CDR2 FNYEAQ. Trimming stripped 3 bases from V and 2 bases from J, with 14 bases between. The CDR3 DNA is TGTGCCAGCAGCTTTTTTGCGGGGCCGACCTACAATGAGCAGTTCTTC. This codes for CASSFFAGPTYNEQFF.

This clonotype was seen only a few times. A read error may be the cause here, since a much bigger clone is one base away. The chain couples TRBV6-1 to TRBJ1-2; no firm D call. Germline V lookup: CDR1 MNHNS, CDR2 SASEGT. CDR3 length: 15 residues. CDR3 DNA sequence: TGTGCCTGCAGTCAGCCCCAGGTTCGTCTCGTAGGCTACACCTTC. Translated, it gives CACSQPQVRLVGYTF.

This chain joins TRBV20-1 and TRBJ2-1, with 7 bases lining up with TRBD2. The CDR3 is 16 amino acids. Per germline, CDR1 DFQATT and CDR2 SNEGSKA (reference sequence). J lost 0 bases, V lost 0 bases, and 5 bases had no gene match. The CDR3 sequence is CSARDLRGTSYNEQFF. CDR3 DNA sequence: TGCAGTGCTAGAGATCTGCGGGGGACCTCCTACAATGAGCAGTTCTTC.

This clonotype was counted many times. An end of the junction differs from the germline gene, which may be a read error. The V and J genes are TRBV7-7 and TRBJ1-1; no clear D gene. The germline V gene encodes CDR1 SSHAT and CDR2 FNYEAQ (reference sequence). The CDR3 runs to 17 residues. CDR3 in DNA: TGTGCTAGCAGCCCGAGTGGGGTCAACCACATGAACACTGAAGCTTTCTTT. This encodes CASSPSGVNHMNTEAFF.

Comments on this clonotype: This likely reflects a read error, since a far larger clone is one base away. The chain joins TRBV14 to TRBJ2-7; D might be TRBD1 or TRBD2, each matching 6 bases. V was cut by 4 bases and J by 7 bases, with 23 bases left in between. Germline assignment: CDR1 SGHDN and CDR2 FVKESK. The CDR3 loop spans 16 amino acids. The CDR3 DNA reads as TGTGCCAGCAGCCCCATAGGGGGGTCCGCCCTCAATGAGCAGTACTTC. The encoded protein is CASSPIGGSALNEQYF.